One and the same sample provided the 10 T cell receptor beta chains below, sequenced in a study of vaccination and CD4 T cells after COVID-19. For these TCRs, the target antigens are not known. Treatment reported: roughly ten-day PBMC culture with coronavirus spike peptide pools or control peptides (ViraFEST assay). Once obtained from cultured CD4+ T cells, the DNA was sequenced using the Oncomine TCR Beta short-read assay. MiXCR was run by TCRdb on the PCR reads, yielding one entry per CDR3 protein. In the table there are tens of thousands of distinct CDR3 sequences, about 43% of which are singletons. The input for sequencing was CD4+ T cells from blood, cultured in vitro, taken after SARS-CoV-2 vaccination. All receptors come from a human donor who had recovered from COVID-19.

The chain carries TRBV7-3 and TRBJ2-6; 10 positions agree with TRBD1. This CDR3 has 17 residues. The germline CDR1 and CDR2 sequences are SGHTA and FQGTGA. After removal of 1 base from V and 4 bases from J, the junction contained 4 bases not matched to a gene. Written as DNA, the CDR3 is TGTGCCAGCAGCTTAAGACAGGGGGCGGAAGGGGCCAACGTCCTGACTTTC. Protein: CASSLRQGAEGANVLTF. Variable domain in full (rest from reference TRBV7-3 and TRBJ2-6): GAGVSQTPSNKVTEKGKYVELRCDPISGHTALYWYRQSLGQGPEFLIYFQGTGAADDSGLPNDRFFAVRPEGSVSTLKIQRTERGDSAVYLCASSLRQGAEGANVLTFGAGSRLTVL.

The chain uses TRBV5-5 and TRBJ1-1; no firm D call. CDR3 length: 14 amino acids. V lost 2 bases and J 4 bases, leaving 12 bases between the germline ends. The germline CDR1 and CDR2 sequences are SGHKS and YYEKEE (reference sequence). This CDR3 reads CASSFRGEGTEAFF. CDR3 DNA: TGTGCCAGCAGCTTCCGGGGAGAGGGCACTGAAGCTTTCTTT. Looking up the rest from reference TRBV5-5 and TRBJ1-1 gives the full variable domain: DAGVTQSPTHLIKTRGQQVTLRCSPISGHKSVSWYQQVLGQGPQFIFQYYEKEERGRGNFPDRFSARQFPNYSSELNVNALLLGDSALYLCASSFRGEGTEAFFGQGTRLTVV.

This clonotype has a handful of counts. J is TRBJ2-2 and V is TRBV20-1; D might be TRBD2 (7 bases). Germline V gene data show CDR1 as DFQATT and CDR2 as SNEGSKA (reference sequence). V lost 5 bases, J lost 5 bases, and 15 bases lay in between. This CDR3 region has 14 residues. The CDR3 here is CSAPGGFGTGELFF. As DNA, the CDR3 is TGCAGTGCTCCGGGGGGCTTTGGGACCGGGGAGCTGTTTTTT.

This chain links TRBV2 with TRBJ2-5, with D possibly matching TRBD2 (6 bases). Trimming removed 7 bases at V and 1 base at J, with 10 bases between. Germline V CDR1 and CDR2: SNHLY, FYNNEI. The CDR3 length is 13 residues. CDR3 residues: CASNRGTQETQYF. The CDR3 DNA reads TGTGCCAGCAATCGGGGGACCCAAGAGACCCAGTACTTC.

This sequence joins TRBV6-1 and TRBJ1-1; D gene uncertain. V was shortened by 6 bases and J by 3 bases, with 14 bases between the two germline ends. This CDR3 has 14 residues. Germline values: CDR1 MNHNS, CDR2 SASEGT. The chain's CDR3 is CASRLLGAHTEAFF. The CDR3 region has the DNA TGTGCCAGCAGGCTCCTAGGCGCCCACACTGAAGCTTTCTTT.

CDR3 region: CASSQGDSYEQYF. The CDR3 DNA follows: TGCGCCAGCAGCCAAGGGGATAGCTACGAGCAGTACTTC. The chain carries TRBV4-1 and TRBJ2-7; no reliable D call. The V gene's germline CDR1 is MGHRA and CDR2 YSYEKL. There are 13 residues in the CDR3. V was clipped by 1 base and J by 3 bases, with 7 bases between them.

This clonotype came up a few times. The chain employs TRBV19 and TRBJ1-2; D remains unclear. CDR1 and CDR2 (germline): LNHDA, SQIVND (reference sequence). CDR3 length equals 13 residues. V was shortened by 3 bases and J by 7 bases, with 12 bases between the two germline ends. In DNA form, the CDR3 reads TGTGCCAGTAGTATCGCATCAGAGGCTGGCTACACCTTC. It codes for CASSIASEAGYTF.

V and J are TRBV7-2 and TRBJ2-7; weak D call: TRBD1 (7 bases). Per germline, CDR1 SGHTA and CDR2 FQGNSA. With 3 bases removed from V and 3 bases from J, the gap between germline ends came to 9 bases. This CDR3 comprises 13 residues. CDR3 sequence reads: CASSFQGGYEQYF. In DNA, the CDR3 is TGTGCCAGCAGCTTCCAGGGGGGCTACGAGCAGTACTTC.

This clonotype appeared a few times. The V call is TRBV20-1, the J call TRBJ1-5, with no clear D. The CDR3 has 15 amino acids. Per the germline V gene, CDR1 is DFQATT and CDR2 is SNEGSKA (reference sequence). Deletions cut 5 bases from V and 1 base from J, with 15 bases between. In nucleotides, the CDR3 is TGCAGTGCTTCAGACACCATAGGAAGCAATCAGCCCCAGCATTTT. It translates to CSASDTIGSNQPQHF.

The chain employs TRBV6-2 or TRBV6-3 and TRBJ2-7; D is ambiguous. CDR1 is MNHEY, CDR2 SVGEGT, per germline. There are 12 residues in the CDR3. V lost 6 bases and J lost 5, with 11 bases in between. The CDR3 DNA follows: TGTGCCAGCAGAGATCTAGGCGACGAGCAGTACTTC. This translates into CASRDLGDEQYF.